A selection of T cell receptor beta chains follows, all from one sample in a study of PD-L1 blockade in urothelial cancer. The data were produced by immunoSEQ multiplex PCR, yet TCRdb's version contains in-frame clones alone and is incomplete. The data contain 25,000 to 35,000 clones, about nine tenths of them singletons. The specimen comprised PBMCs, sampled around atezolizumab (anti-PD-L1) treatment. The source of these receptors is a man over 45 with urothelial cancer. The CDR3 runs from the conserved cysteine through the conserved F or W. Fields, in order: J gene, V gene, D gene, CDR3 protein. D genes are given only for firm matches.

>TRBJ1-4|TRBV28|TRBD1
CASSLDRVVGELFF
>TRBJ2-2|TRBV28|TRBD1
CASSFTGGSAGELFF
>TRBJ2-1|TRBV11-2|TRBD2
CASSLRLAAQASNEQFF
>TRBJ1-1|TRBV27|.
CASSFVGRNTEAFF
>TRBJ2-1|TRBV7-3|TRBD2
CASSFLPGTSHNEQFF
>TRBJ1-1|TRBV6-1|TRBD1
CASSHTGGGTEAFF
>TRBJ2-2|TRBV28|.
CASTITGIVAGELFF
>TRBJ2-3|TRBV5-1|TRBD2
CASSFPTSGRDTDTQYF
>TRBJ1-1|TRBV5-1|.
CASSETGMNTEAFF
>TRBJ1-4|TRBV25-1|.
CASRRGTNEKLFF
>TRBJ2-3|TRBV15|TRBD2
CATSRKTGGWRTDTQYF
>TRBJ2-7|TRBV6-1|TRBD2
CASSFSGAYEQYF
>TRBJ1-1|TRBV27|TRBD1
CASSSTRDRGRPEAFF
>TRBJ1-2|TRBV13|TRBD1
CASSLVRDRFLYGYTF
>TRBJ1-5|TRBV7-9|.
CASSSTGYQPQHF
>TRBJ1-2|TRBV6-5|TRBD1
CASSYQTGNGGYTF
>TRBJ2-2|TRBV5-6|TRBD2
CASSRRGLAGTGELFF
>TRBJ2-3|TRBV9|TRBD2
CASSVSGGRTDTQYF
>TRBJ2-1|TRBV10-3|TRBD2
CAISGVAGGGNEQFF
>TRBJ2-4|TRBV9|TRBD1
CASSVDWGQGDLAKNIQYF
>TRBJ1-1|TRBV30|.
CAWSVPGHQNTEAFF
>TRBJ2-7|TRBV7-9|.
CASSLLGAYEQYF
>TRBJ2-5|TRBV9|TRBD2
CASSVATGGETQYF
>TRBJ2-5|TRBV10-3|TRBD2
CAISGTSGRYQETQYF
>TRBJ2-1|TRBV14|TRBD2
CASSPPPGTSGVYNEQFF
>TRBJ2-7|TRBV27|.
CASSRTVSYEQYF
>TRBJ1-4|TRBV5-1|.
CASSVDPGEKLFF
>TRBJ1-1|TRBV7-7|.
CASSLSRGYTEAFF
>TRBJ2-7|TRBV9|TRBD1
CASSVAGGFNEQYF
>TRBJ2-7|TRBV9|.
CASSLVTESYEQYF
>TRBJ2-7|TRBV6-5|TRBD1
CASRNRDRRGEQYF
>TRBJ2-5|TRBV19|TRBD2
CASSIGSGARETQYF
>TRBJ1-2|TRBV6-5|.
CASSYEVGGAGGYTF
>TRBJ2-7|TRBV5-1|TRBD2
CASSPVLAGGVYEQYF
>TRBJ2-5|TRBV5-1|TRBD2
CASSFIPGLVEETQYF
>TRBJ2-3|TRBV5-5|.
CASSFPDTQYF
>TRBJ2-1|TRBV12-5|.
CASGLQGLGYNEQFF
>TRBJ2-5|TRBV4-1|.
CASSQEGRVETQYF
>TRBJ1-5|TRBV10-1|.
CASSSNQPQHF
>TRBJ2-4|TRBV2|.
CASWGLAKNIQYF
>TRBJ2-5|TRBV6-5|.
CASSYSAMVETQYF
>TRBJ2-7|TRBV5-6|.
CASTPRGRGPPYEQYF
>TRBJ2-2|TRBV15|TRBD2
CATSRGEGSGVNTGELFF
>TRBJ2-7|TRBV29-1|TRBD1
CSVELTGGTYEQYF
>TRBJ2-1|TRBV12-5|.
CASGLVRGNEQFF
>TRBJ1-3|TRBV30|TRBD1
CAWSPRDRNSGNTIYF
>TRBJ2-7|TRBV7-9|.
CASSSTDYEQYF
>TRBJ2-4|TRBV27|.
CASSLLDRAKNIQYF
>TRBJ1-2|TRBV28|TRBD1
CASTLLGTGDGYTF
>TRBJ2-7|TRBV7-2|.
CASSLTLRGEQYF
>TRBJ1-1|TRBV18|.
CASSPPGGSWTEAFF
>TRBJ2-6|TRBV29-1|.
CSVEGLDGGANVLTF
>TRBJ1-1|TRBV6-1|.
CASIQGNTEAFF
>TRBJ1-2|TRBV6-5|.
CASSSGVAGYTF
>TRBJ1-5|TRBV7-9|TRBD1
CASSLGPGGHQPQHF